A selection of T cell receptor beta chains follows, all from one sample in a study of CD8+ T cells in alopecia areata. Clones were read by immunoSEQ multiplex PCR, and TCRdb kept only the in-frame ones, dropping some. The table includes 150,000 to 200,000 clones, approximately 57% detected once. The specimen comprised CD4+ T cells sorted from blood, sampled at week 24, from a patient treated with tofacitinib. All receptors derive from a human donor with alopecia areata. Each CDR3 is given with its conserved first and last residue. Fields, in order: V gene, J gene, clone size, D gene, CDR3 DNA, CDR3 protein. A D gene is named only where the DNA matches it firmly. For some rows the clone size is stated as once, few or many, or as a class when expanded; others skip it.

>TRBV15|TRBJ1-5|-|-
TGTGCCACCAGCAGAGTCGATCAGCCCCAGCATTTT
CATSRVDQPQHF
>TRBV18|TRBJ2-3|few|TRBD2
TGTGCCAGCTCACCACTACCGAATAGCGGGACGTACACAGATACGCAGTATTTT
CASSPLPNSGTYTDTQYF
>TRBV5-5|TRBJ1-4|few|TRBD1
TGTGCCAGCAGCTTGTCTGCCGTGACAGGGACGAAAACTAATGAAAAACTGTTTTTT
CASSLSAVTGTKTNEKLFF
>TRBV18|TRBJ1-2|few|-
TGTGCCAGCTCACCACGGGGCTACACCTTC
CASSPRGYTF
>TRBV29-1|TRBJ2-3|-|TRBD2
TGCAGCGTTGAAGATCGAACTAGCGGGGGTACGGATACGCAGTATTTT
CSVEDRTSGGTDTQYF
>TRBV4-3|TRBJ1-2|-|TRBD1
TGCGCCAGCAGCCCGGGACAGGGTGACAACTATGGCTACACCTTC
CASSPGQGDNYGYTF
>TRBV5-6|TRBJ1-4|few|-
TGTGCCAGCAGCTACGGACAGCCTAATGAAAAACTGTTTTTT
CASSYGQPNEKLFF
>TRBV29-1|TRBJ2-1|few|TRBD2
TGCAGCGTGCCCGGACTAGCGGGATTAGAGCAGTTCTTC
CSVPGLAGLEQFF
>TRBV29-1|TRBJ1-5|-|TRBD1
TGCAGCGCCCGGGACAGCGGGAATCAGCCCCAGCATTTT
CSARDSGNQPQHF
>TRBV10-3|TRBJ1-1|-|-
TGTGCCATTAGCTTTGGTGACACTGAAGCTTTCTTT
CAISFGDTEAFF
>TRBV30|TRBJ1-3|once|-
TGTGCCTGGAGAACTTCCGCAGGGATCTCTGGAAACACCATATATTTT
CAWRTSAGISGNTIYF
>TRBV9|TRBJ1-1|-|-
TGTGCCAGCAGCGTAGGGTCAGCGAACACTGAAGCTTTCTTT
CASSVGSANTEAFF
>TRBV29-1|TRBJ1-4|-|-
TGCAGCGTTGCCGCTAACAAGGCTCAAGGGGAAAAACTGTTTTTT
CSVAANKAQGEKLFF
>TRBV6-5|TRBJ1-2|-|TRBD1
TGTGCCAGCAGTATTCCAGGGGGCTATGGCTACACCTTC
CASSIPGGYGYTF
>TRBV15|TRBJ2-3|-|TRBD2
TGTGCCACCAGCGGATGGGGGGGTCCGAATACGCAGTATTTT
CATSGWGGPNTQYF
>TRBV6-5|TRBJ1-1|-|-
TGTGCCAGCTGGGTTCCCCCAAACACTGAAGCTTTCTTT
CASWVPPNTEAFF
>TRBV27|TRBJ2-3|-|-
TGTGCCAGCAGTGTAGGGAAGCGCACAGATACGCAGTATTTT
CASSVGKRTDTQYF
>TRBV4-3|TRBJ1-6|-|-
TGCGCCAGCAGCCAAGATAGGAAAGCGGCTAATAATTCACCCCTCCACTTT
CASSQDRKAANNSPLHF
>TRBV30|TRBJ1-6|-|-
TGTGCCTGGAGCAAGGACAATTCACCCCTCCACTTT
CAWSKDNSPLHF
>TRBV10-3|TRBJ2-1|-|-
TGTGCCATCAGTGGCGGGGGCCCTTACAATGAGCAGTTCTTC
CAISGGGPYNEQFF
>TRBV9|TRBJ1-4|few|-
TGTGCCAGCAGCGCGCCCTACGGGGAAAAACTGTTTTTT
CASSAPYGEKLFF
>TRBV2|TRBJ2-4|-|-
TGTGCCAGCAGTAGGGATGCACTAGCCAAAAACATTCAGTACTTC
CASSRDALAKNIQYF
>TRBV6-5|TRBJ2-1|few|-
TGTGCCAGCAGTTACTCGATAGGTTCCTCTAGTGAGCAGTTCTTC
CASSYSIGSSSEQFF
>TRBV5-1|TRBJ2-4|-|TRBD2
TGCGCCAGCAGCGCCTCGGTGATGGCGGGAGGAGGGAACATTCAGTACTTC
CASSASVMAGGGNIQYF
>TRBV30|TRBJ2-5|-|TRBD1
TGTGCCTGGAGTCGGGACAGGGGAAAAGAGACCCAGTACTTC
CAWSRDRGKETQYF
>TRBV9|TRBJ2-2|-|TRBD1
TGTGCCAGCAGAGCCGGGACAGGGTTAACCGGGGAGCTGTTTTTT
CASRAGTGLTGELFF
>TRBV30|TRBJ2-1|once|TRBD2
TGTGCCTGGTCGAGGCGGCGGGGGGGAAACAATGAGCAGTTCTTC
CAWSRRRGGNNEQFF
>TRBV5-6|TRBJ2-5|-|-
TGTGCCAGCAGCCCGACCGGACTAACCTTCCAAGAGACCCAGTACTTC
CASSPTGLTFQETQYF
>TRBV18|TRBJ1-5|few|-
TGTGCCAGCTCACCCGGATCCAATCAGCCCCAGCATTTT
CASSPGSNQPQHF
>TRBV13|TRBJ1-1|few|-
TGTGCCAGCAGCTTGGACCTTTGGGGAAACCCCCACACTGAAGCTTTCTTT
CASSLDLWGNPHTEAFF
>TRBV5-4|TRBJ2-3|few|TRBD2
TGTGCCAGCAGCTCCCACATCCTGGGACTAGCGGGGGGAGATACGCAGTATTTT
CASSSHILGLAGGDTQYF
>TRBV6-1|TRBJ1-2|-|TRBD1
TGTGCCAGCAGTGATGGACAGGACGTCTATGGCTACACCTTC
CASSDGQDVYGYTF
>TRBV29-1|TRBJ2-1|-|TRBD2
TGCAGCCTACCGGGACTAGAGTACAATGAGCAGTTCTTC
CSLPGLEYNEQFF
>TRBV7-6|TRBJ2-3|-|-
TGTGCCAGCAGCTTAGGACGTGGGCCCGGGGGCACAGATACGCAGTATTTT
CASSLGRGPGGTDTQYF
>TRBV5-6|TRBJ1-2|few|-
TGTGCCAGCAGCTTCCTTTCTGATCTGGGGAACTATGGCTACACCTTC
CASSFLSDLGNYGYTF
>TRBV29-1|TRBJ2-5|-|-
TGCAGCGTTGATGGGGGGGCCCAAGAGACCCAGTACTTC
CSVDGGAQETQYF